The 17 T cell receptor beta chains below were found in one sample sequenced in a study of CD8 T cells in ankylosing spondylitis. MiXCR, applied by TCRdb to the 5' RACE reads, yields one record per CDR3 protein. The table shows about 260,000 distinct CDR3 sequences, with over 15% occurring only once. Material for sequencing was blood, either unsorted or a sorted T cell fraction (not recorded which). These TCRs come from a male donor with ankylosing spondylitis or in good health (not recorded which).

This clonotype has a single count. V and J are TRBV2 and TRBJ2-5, with 12 bases fitting TRBD1. V lost 6 bases, J lost 5 bases, and 7 bases stayed unmatched. The CDR3 is 15 residues long. Germline CDR1 reads SNHLY; CDR2 reads FYNNEI. The CDR3 sequence: CASSPGTGGRETQYF. The CDR3, as DNA: TGTGCCAGCAGCCCCGGGACAGGGGGCCGCGAGACCCAGTACTTC.

The table lists this clonotype with a count of one. This chain uses TRBV21-1 with TRBJ2-3; the table calls TRBD2, which could not be checked here. TRBV21-1 is a documented pseudogene. CDR3 length: 19 amino acids. CDR3 DNA sequence: TGTGCCAGCAGCAAACGGGGATCCGCTAGCGGGAACAGCACAGATACGCAGTATTTT. The encoded protein is CASSKRGSASGNSTDTQYF.

This clonotype has more than one count but fewer than ten. V usage is TRBV12-3 or TRBV12-4 and J usage is TRBJ2-3; TRBD1 aligns across 10 bases. The ends lost 0 bases at V and 3 bases at J; junction bases unmatched: 15. The CDR3 extends over 20 amino acids. For the CDR3, the DNA is TGTGCCAGCAGTTTAGCTACCCTCTCCCTTGGGGACAGGGGAACAGATACGCAGTATTTT. It is translated as CASSLATLSLGDRGTDTQYF.

The table lists this clonotype with a few counts. V usage is TRBV30 and J usage is TRBJ1-1; possibly TRBD1 for D (5 bases). V lost 0 bases and J 5 bases, leaving 10 bases between the germline ends. CDR1 GTSNPN and CDR2 SVGIG come from the germline V gene (reference sequence). The CDR3 has 13 residues. CDR3 sequence (DNA): TGTGCCTGGAGTGTTGGGGCTTTAACTGAAGCTTTCTTT. This gives the protein CAWSVGALTEAFF.

Remarks on this clonotype: Since a much larger clone is just one base distant, this may be a read error. This rearrangement joins TRBV5-1 to TRBJ2-3, with 10 bases lining up with TRBD2. Per the germline V gene, CDR1 is SGHRS and CDR2 is YFSETQ. The CDR3 totals 17 residues. With 9 bases clipped from V and 0 bases from J, the junction kept 13 bases outside the gene matches. CDR3 DNA: TGCGCCAACAGTTCTCTAGCGGGAGTTTCTAGCACAGATACGCAGTATTTT. Translation gives CANSSLAGVSSTDTQYF.

This clonotype has a count of ten or more. The rearrangement links TRBV6-4 to TRBJ2-3, with TRBD2 matching 7 bases. J lost 0 bases, V lost 6 bases, and 3 bases had no gene match. Per germline, CDR1 MRHNA and CDR2 SNTAGT. The CDR3 spans 14 residues. For the CDR3, the DNA is TGTGCCAGCAGCGTTAGCGGGAGCACAGATACGCAGTATTTT. Its protein product is CASSVSGSTDTQYF.

This clonotype was observed many times. V usage is TRBV20-1 and J usage is TRBJ1-5; tentative D call: TRBD1 (5 bases). The V gene's germline CDR1 is DFQATT and CDR2 SNEGSKA (reference sequence). Trimming took off 5 bases at V and 3 bases at J, with 17 bases between the two ends. The CDR3 has 15 residues. The CDR3 DNA is TGCAGTGCTCAGCAATCGGGGGGAAACAATCAGCCCCAGCATTTT. The encoded protein is CSAQQSGGNNQPQHF.

This clonotype was detected ten times or more. V and J are TRBV28 and TRBJ1-5; 10 bases fit TRBD1. CDR3 size: 16 residues. The V gene's germline CDR1 is MDHEN and CDR2 SYDVKM. Trimming at V came to 4 bases and at J to 7 bases, leaving 10 bases not matched to a gene. CDR3 sequence reads: CASSSYRTGGGQPQHF. CDR3 sequence (DNA): TGTGCCAGCAGTTCCTACCGGACAGGGGGAGGCCAGCCCCAGCATTTT.

The sample holds many counts of this clonotype. This sequence joins TRBV29-1 and TRBJ1-4; 7 bases line up with TRBD1. From germline, CDR1 is SQVTM and CDR2 ANQGSEA. The CDR3 is 13 residues long. V lost 7 bases and J lost 4; bases outside the gene matches: 6. The CDR3 nucleotides are TGCAGCGGACGGGACAGCCTTAATGAAAAACTGTTTTTT. This sequence encodes CSGRDSLNEKLFF. The entire variable domain, with the rest obtained from reference TRBV29-1 and TRBJ1-4, is as follows: SAVISQKPSRDICQRGTSLTIQCQVDSQVTMMFWYRQQPGQSLTLIATANQGSEATYESGFVIDKFPISRPNLTFSTLTVSNMSPEDSSIYLCSGRDSLNEKLFFGSGTQLSVL.

The chain links TRBV20-1 to TRBJ2-7; maybe TRBD2 (5 bases). CDR3 length: 12 residues. The germline V gene encodes CDR1 DFQATT and CDR2 SNEGSKA (reference sequence). Between the trimmed V and J ends, which lost 5 bases and 4 bases, there was a span of 12 bases. The CDR3: CSADPSGYEQYV. DNA for the CDR3: TGCAGTGCTGACCCGAGCGGATACGAGCAGTACGTC.

This clonotype was recorded at least ten times. The rearrangement links TRBV5-1 to TRBJ1-3; D is ambiguous. This CDR3 comprises 14 residues. V lost 0 bases to trimming and J lost 7 bases, with 11 bases between them. The germline CDR1 and CDR2 sequences are SGHRS and YFSETQ. This chain's CDR3 is CASSLVPGGNTIYF. DNA for the CDR3: TGCGCCAGCAGCTTGGTGCCAGGAGGGAACACCATATATTTT.

In this sample, this clonotype turned up a few times. The chain carries TRBV7-8 and TRBJ2-1; no reliable D call. This CDR3 is 12 amino acids long. V dropped 6 bases and J dropped 6 bases, with 9 bases sitting between them. The germline V gene encodes CDR1 SGHVS and CDR2 FQNEAQ. The CDR3 bases are TGTGCCAGCAGTCTAATAGCCAATGAGCAGTTCTTC. Amino acids: CASSLIANEQFF.

This clonotype occurred a few times. This sequence joins TRBV20-1 and TRBJ1-5; D uncertain. The V gene lost 4 bases and the J gene lost 1 base, with 14 bases spanning the gap. The CDR3 covers 15 residues. Germline CDR1 DFQATT, CDR2 SNEGSKA (reference sequence). The CDR3: CSAIPGPGSNQPQHF. The CDR3 DNA sequence: TGCAGTGCTATCCCTGGACCGGGGAGCAATCAGCCCCAGCATTTT.

The chain recombines TRBV24-1 with TRBJ2-2; D perhaps matches TRBD1 (6 bases). The V gene lost 1 base and the J gene lost 5 bases, with 16 bases spanning the gap. This CDR3 comprises 17 residues. CDR1 is KGHDR and CDR2 is SFDVKD in the germline V gene. CDR3 sequence reads: CATSDFPQGYGTGELFF. CDR3 coding DNA: TGTGCCACCAGTGATTTCCCCCAGGGGTACGGGACCGGGGAGCTGTTTTTT.

This chain links TRBV10-3 with TRBJ2-5; D uncertain. The CDR3 sequence is 13 residues long. Germline values: CDR1 ENHRY, CDR2 SYGVKD. Trimming stripped 6 bases from V and 0 bases from J, with 8 bases between. This CDR3 reads CAIRPPDQETQYF. The CDR3 DNA sequence: TGTGCCATCAGGCCTCCAGACCAAGAGACCCAGTACTTC.

CDR3 nucleotides: TGCAGTGCTAGAAAAACTAGCGGGGGACCCAATGAGCAGTTCTTC. It translates to CSARKTSGGPNEQFF. The rearrangement uses TRBV20-1 and TRBJ2-1, with TRBD2 matching over 11 bases. This CDR3 contains 15 residues. Germline V CDR1 and CDR2: DFQATT, SNEGSKA (reference sequence). V gave up 2 bases and J gave up 6 bases; unmatched junction bases: 6.

The gene calls are TRBV6-1 and TRBJ1-2; D is perhaps TRBD1 (6 bases). V lost 4 bases, J lost 1 base, and 10 bases lay in between. CDR1 and CDR2 (germline): MNHNS, SASEGT. This CDR3 is 14 amino acids long. The CDR3 nucleotides are TGTGCCAGCAGTGTTGGCAGGGGTAACTATGGCTACACCTTC. Its protein is CASSVGRGNYGYTF.